This T cell receptor (beta chain) was recovered during a study of blood T cell repertoires in COVID-19. The wider study: From the United States, Italy and Spain came samples of acute and convalescent COVID-19. Sources were T cells, B-cell-depleted T cells, or PBMCs; the material itself was cDNA or gDNA.

V lost 5 bases and J lost 3, with 25 bases in between. Germline values: CDR1 SGHVS, CDR2 FQNEAQ. The CDR3 is 18 residues long. Authors' methods: Reference gene primer amplification gave nucleated cell count estimates. Assay: immunoSEQ multiplex PCR; the TCRdb copy retains only in-frame clones and omits some. D and trimming come from the DNA, and the V and J calls and clone size come from that table. In the table there are around 110,000 clones, approximately 84% of which are singletons. This clone was seen a single time. The clonotype comes from a man between 65 and 85 years old with active or convalescent COVID-19. The sequenced sample was peripheral blood. The rearrangement joins TRBV7-8 to TRBJ1-2, with D possibly TRBD1 on 6 matching bases. The CDR3 sequence is CASSRAPSYRDLHYGYTF. CDR3 nucleotides: TGTGCCAGCAGCAGGGCCCCTTCATACAGGGATCTCCACTATGGCTACACCTTC.